The rows below give T cell receptor beta chains drawn from one sample of a study of blood T cells in healthy people across ages. One entry per CDR3 protein results from TCRdb running MiXCR on the 5' RACE reads. The table shows more than 1,400,000 distinct CDR3 sequences, with approximately 38% occurring only once. Sequencing was done on a sample of blood. The receptors originated from a woman under 30 in good health. The CDR3 runs from the conserved cysteine through the conserved F or W. A D gene is named only where the DNA matches it firmly. Clone size appears in some rows only: once, few, many, or a class for an expanded clone.

v_call,d_call,j_call,clone_size,cdr3_nt,cdr3_aa
TRBV10-3,-,TRBJ2-3,few,TGTGCCATCAGTGAGTCAGGGGGGGGAGGAGATACGCAGTATTTT,CAISESGGGGDTQYF
TRBV7-8,TRBD2,TRBJ2-7,few,TGTGCCAGCACCTACCCGCGGAGCGGGAGCTCCTACGAGCAGTACTTC,CASTYPRSGSSYEQYF
TRBV20-1,-,TRBJ2-1,-,TGCAGTGCTAGAGACCCCCCACATAGCACTGAGCAGTTCTTC,CSARDPPHSTEQFF
TRBV12-3/TRBV12-4,TRBD1,TRBJ1-1,few,TGTGCCAGCACCTCCTCGGGACAGGGGGTACTGAACACTGAAGCTTTCTTT,CASTSSGQGVLNTEAFF
TRBV6-6,-,TRBJ1-4,-,TGTGCCAGCAGTGACGGAGCAACTAATGAAAAACTGTTTTTT,CASSDGATNEKLFF
TRBV10-3,-,TRBJ2-7,-,TGTGCCATCAGTGAGTCAAGTTGGAGCTACGAGCAGTACTTC,CAISESSWSYEQYF
TRBV18,TRBD2,TRBJ2-7,few,TGTGCCAGCTCACCATTTGGACTAGCCGATACCTACGAGCAGTACTTC,CASSPFGLADTYEQYF
TRBV7-2,-,TRBJ1-4,-,TGTGCCAGCAGCTTATCGGTGGGGGCCGGGAGGAAACTGTTTTTT,CASSLSVGAGRKLFF
TRBV29-1,-,TRBJ1-1,-,TGCAGCGTTGAATTCCGGGGGAACACTGAAGCTTTCTTT,CSVEFRGNTEAFF
TRBV29-1,TRBD1,TRBJ2-7,few,TGCAGCGTGAAGACAGGGGCCTCCTACGAGCAGTACTTC,CSVKTGASYEQYF
TRBV20-1,TRBD2,TRBJ2-3,few,TGCAGTGCTGAGACGGGGGGTTTTGAGGGGACTACAGATACGCAGTATTTT,CSAETGGFEGTTDTQYF
TRBV24-1,-,TRBJ2-1,-,TGTGCCACCAGTGATTCTCAGAGTCCCTCCTACAATGAGCAGTTCTTC,CATSDSQSPSYNEQFF
TRBV7-9,-,TRBJ2-5,-,TGTGCCAGCAGCTTAGGAGCGGATTGGAGCGGGCAGTACTTC,CASSLGADWSGQYF
TRBV5-1,TRBD1,TRBJ1-1,few,TGCGCCAGCAGCGAGGGGGCTGGGAGGAACACTGAAGCTTTCTTT,CASSEGAGRNTEAFF
TRBV27,-,TRBJ2-6,few,TGTGCCAGCAGTTTGTTAACGGGCTCTGGGGCCAACGTCCTGACTTTC,CASSLLTGSGANVLTF
TRBV5-1,TRBD2,TRBJ2-7,once,TGCGCCAGCAGCTTGGGGTGGCGGGGGGTTTCCTCCTACAATGAGCAGTACTTC,CASSLGWRGVSSYNEQYF
TRBV14,-,TRBJ2-7,-,TGTGCCAGCAGCCAATATTCTGAGCAGTACTTC,CASSQYSEQYF
TRBV5-1,-,TRBJ2-7,-,TGCGCCAGCAGCTTATATGGAACCGAGCAGTACTTC,CASSLYGTEQYF
TRBV10-3,-,TRBJ1-2,many,TGTGCCATCAAAGGAGACAATAACTATGGCTACACCTTC,CAIKGDNNYGYTF
TRBV11-2,-,TRBJ2-1,-,TGTGCCAGCAGCCCCCAGGGGATGGGGGAGCAGTTCTTC,CASSPQGMGEQFF
TRBV20-1,-,TRBJ2-5,-,TGCAGTGCTACAGGCCCGGGGTACAATGAGCAGTACTTC,CSATGPGYNEQYF
TRBV4-1,-,TRBJ2-6,-,TGCGCCAGCAGCCATCCCACTACTGGGGCCAACGTCCTGACTTTC,CASSHPTTGANVLTF
TRBV4-1,TRBD2,TRBJ2-5,many,TGCGCCAGCAGCCCCGGGGGTGGAGCGGGAATTCTGAAGACCCAGTACTTC,CASSPGGGAGILKTQYF
TRBV14,-,TRBJ2-5,-,TGTGCCAGCAGCCCGATCTCAGGGTCCCATGAGCAGTACTTC,CASSPISGSHEQYF
TRBV7-2,-,TRBJ2-4,-,TGTGCCAGCAGCTTAGTAAGTCCAGGGCCGGGGAGCCAAGAAAACATTCAGTACTTC,CASSLVSPGPGSQENIQYF
TRBV20-1,TRBD2,TRBJ2-1,-,TGCAGTGCTAGAGGGATAGCGGGAGTTAGCAATGAGCAGTTCTTC,CSARGIAGVSNEQFF
TRBV12-3/TRBV12-4,TRBD1,TRBJ1-4,-,TGTGCCAGCAGGGAAGGGACAGGGTTTCGGGAAAAACTGTTTTTT,CASREGTGFREKLFF
TRBV7-9,-,TRBJ2-2,-,TGTGCCAGCAGCTTAGCCCCCTTCTGGGACGGGAACACCGGGGAGCTGTTTTTT,CASSLAPFWDGNTGELFF
TRBV5-1,TRBD2,TRBJ2-3,-,TGCGCCAGCAGCTTGACTAGCGGGAGCATAGATACGCAGTATTTT,CASSLTSGSIDTQYF
TRBV10-3,-,TRBJ2-7,-,TGTGCCATCAGTGAGACAGGGGGGGTTTACAATGAGCAGTACTTC,CAISETGGVYNEQYF
TRBV13,-,TRBJ2-3,-,TGTGCCAGCAGCCCTCCCCGGGCAGATACGCAGTATTTT,CASSPPRADTQYF
TRBV29-1,TRBD2,TRBJ2-1,-,TGCAGCGTTGAAGGGACTAGCGGTCGTTACAATGAGCAGTTCTTC,CSVEGTSGRYNEQFF